The sample holds a few counts of the clone carrying this T cell receptor beta chain. Its antigen is currently unknown. Time point defined: newly diagnosed GD, antithyroid drugs for less than 3 months. PBMCs were the source of the RNA used for TCR sequencing. CDR3-region Arm-PCR and iRepertoire HTBI primers produced the TCR beta libraries. TCRdb re-called the multiplex PCR reads with MiXCR, one entry per CDR3 protein. The sample includes 450,000 to 500,000 distinct CDR3 sequences, 15% to 20% seen only once; the top ten take roughly an eighth. The sample is drawn from a study of regulatory T cells in long-lasting Graves disease. The study, taken as a whole, reports: Among the persistent patients, roughly 2,500 public clonotypes were shared, more than the approximately 1,000 shared among new patients.

The same data also contributed to another study, on T cells in Graves' hyperthyroidism and ophthalmopathy. That publication notes: Most clonotypes that expanded in the thyroid above 0.001 also showed up in blood.

The source is a middle-aged man with Graves disease. Source: peripheral blood mononuclear cells (PBMCs), taken at new diagnosis, from a patient treated with antithyroid drugs.

CDR3 sequence (DNA): TGTGCCAGCAACCCGGGGGCCTTCTCTGGGGCCAACGTCCTGACTTTC. Translation gives CASNPGAFSGANVLTF. This chain connects TRBV28 to TRBJ2-6; D may match TRBD1 or TRBD2 (6 bases each). Germline values: CDR1 MDHEN, CDR2 SYDVKM. V was cut by 7 bases and J by 0 bases, with 13 bases left in between. The length of the CDR3 is 16 residues.